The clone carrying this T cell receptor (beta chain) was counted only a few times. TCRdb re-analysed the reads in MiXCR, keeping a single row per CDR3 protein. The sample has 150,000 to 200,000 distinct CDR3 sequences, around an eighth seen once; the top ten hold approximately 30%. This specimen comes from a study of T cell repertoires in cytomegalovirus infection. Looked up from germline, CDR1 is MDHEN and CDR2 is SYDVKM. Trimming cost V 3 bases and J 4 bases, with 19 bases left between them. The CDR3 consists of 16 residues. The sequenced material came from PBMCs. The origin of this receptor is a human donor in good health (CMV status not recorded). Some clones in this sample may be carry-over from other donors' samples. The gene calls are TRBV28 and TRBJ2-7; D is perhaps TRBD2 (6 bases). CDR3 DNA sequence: TGTGCCAGCAGTTTGATATCGGGCGGAGGGGTGTACGAGCAGTACTTC. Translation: CASSLISGGGVYEQYF.